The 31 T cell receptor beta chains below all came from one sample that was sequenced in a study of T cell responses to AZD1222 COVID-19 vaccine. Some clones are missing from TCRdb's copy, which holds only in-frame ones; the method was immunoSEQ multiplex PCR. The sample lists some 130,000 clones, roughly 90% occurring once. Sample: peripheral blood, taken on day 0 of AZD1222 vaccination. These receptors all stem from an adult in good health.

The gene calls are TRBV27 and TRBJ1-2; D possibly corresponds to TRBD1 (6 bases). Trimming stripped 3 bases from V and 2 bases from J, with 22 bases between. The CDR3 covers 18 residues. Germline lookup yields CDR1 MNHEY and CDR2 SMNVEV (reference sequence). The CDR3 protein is CASSLKGGGVRWNYGYTF. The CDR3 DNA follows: TGTGCCAGCAGTTTGAAGGGGGGCGGTGTTCGTTGGAACTATGGCTACACCTTC.

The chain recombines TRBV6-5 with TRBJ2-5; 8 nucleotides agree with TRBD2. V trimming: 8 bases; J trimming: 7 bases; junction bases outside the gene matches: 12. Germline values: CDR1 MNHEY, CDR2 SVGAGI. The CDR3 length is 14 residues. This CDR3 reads CASGLGLALATQYF. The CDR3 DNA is TGTGCCAGCGGCCTCGGACTAGCCCTAGCGACCCAGTACTTC.

CDR3 DNA sequence: TGTGCCAGCAGCCCCTCAGGTGGGAGTGAGGGGCGGATTCAGCCCCAGCATTTT. It specifies CASSPSGGSEGRIQPQHF. The chain recombines TRBV7-2 with TRBJ1-5; a possible D gene is TRBD1 (5 bases). Trimming cost V 5 bases and J 6 bases, with 26 bases left between them. The CDR3 length is 18 residues. Germline CDR1 SGHTA, CDR2 FQGNSA.

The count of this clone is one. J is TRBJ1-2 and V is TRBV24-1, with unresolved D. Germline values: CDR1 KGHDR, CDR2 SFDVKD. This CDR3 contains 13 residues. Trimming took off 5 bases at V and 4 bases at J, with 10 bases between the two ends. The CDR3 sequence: CATSGAGGYGYTF. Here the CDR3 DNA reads TGTGCCACCAGTGGGGCAGGCGGCTATGGCTACACCTTC.

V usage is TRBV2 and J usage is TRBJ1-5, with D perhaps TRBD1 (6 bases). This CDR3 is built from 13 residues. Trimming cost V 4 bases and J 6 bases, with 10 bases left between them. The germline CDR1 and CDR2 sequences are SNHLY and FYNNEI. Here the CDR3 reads CASSAGVGQPQHF. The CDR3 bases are TGTGCCAGCAGTGCAGGGGTAGGTCAGCCCCAGCATTTT.

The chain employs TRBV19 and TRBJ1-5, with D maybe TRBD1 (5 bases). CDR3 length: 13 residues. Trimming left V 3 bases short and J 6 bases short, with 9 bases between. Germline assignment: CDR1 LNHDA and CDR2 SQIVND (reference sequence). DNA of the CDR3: TGTGCCAGTAGTATTGACAGAAGTCAGCCCCAGCATTTT. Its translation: CASSIDRSQPQHF.

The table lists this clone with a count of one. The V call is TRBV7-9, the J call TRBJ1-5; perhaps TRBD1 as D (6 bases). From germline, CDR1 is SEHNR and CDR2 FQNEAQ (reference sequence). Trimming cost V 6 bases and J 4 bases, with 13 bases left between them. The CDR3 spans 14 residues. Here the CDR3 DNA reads TGTGCCAGCAGTAGGACAGCAACTAATCAGCCCCAGCATTTT. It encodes CASSRTATNQPQHF.

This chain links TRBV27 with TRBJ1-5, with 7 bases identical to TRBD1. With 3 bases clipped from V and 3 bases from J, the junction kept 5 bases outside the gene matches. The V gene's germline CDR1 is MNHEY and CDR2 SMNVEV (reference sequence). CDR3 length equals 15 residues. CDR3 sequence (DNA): TGTGCCAGCAGTTTGAAACAGGGGCTCAATCAGCCCCAGCATTTT. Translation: CASSLKQGLNQPQHF.

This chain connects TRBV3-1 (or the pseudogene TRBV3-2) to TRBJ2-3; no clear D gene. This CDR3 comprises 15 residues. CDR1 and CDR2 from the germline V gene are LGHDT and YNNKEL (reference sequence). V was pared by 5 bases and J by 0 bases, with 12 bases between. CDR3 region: CASSYSRSSTDTQYF. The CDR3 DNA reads TGTGCCAGCAGCTACAGCCGTTCTAGCACAGATACGCAGTATTTT.

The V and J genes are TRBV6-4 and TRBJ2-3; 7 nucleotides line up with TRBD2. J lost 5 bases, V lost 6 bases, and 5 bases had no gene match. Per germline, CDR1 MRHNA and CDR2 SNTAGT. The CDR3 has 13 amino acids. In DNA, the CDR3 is TGTGCCAGCAGCACCTGGGGGGGAGATACGCAGTATTTT. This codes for CASSTWGGDTQYF.

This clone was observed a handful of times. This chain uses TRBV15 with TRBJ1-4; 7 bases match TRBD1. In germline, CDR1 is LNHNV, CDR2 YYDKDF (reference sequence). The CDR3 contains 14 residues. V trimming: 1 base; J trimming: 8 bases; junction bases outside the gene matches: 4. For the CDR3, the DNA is TGTGCCACCAGCAGAGGGACAGGAGGGGAAAAACTGTTTTTT. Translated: CATSRGTGGEKLFF.

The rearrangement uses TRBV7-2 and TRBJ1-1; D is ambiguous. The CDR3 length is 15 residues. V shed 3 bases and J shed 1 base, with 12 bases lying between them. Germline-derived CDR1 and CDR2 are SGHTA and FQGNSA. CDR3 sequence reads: CASSFSSGENTEAFF. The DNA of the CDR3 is TGTGCCAGCAGCTTTTCCTCGGGCGAGAACACTGAAGCTTTCTTT.

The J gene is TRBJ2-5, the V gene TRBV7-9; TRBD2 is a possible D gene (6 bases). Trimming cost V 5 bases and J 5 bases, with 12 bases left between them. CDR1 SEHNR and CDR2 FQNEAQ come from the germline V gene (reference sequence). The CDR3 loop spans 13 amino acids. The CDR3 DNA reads TGTGCCAGCAGCACCACTGGAGGGGAGACCCAGTACTTC. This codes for CASSTTGGETQYF.

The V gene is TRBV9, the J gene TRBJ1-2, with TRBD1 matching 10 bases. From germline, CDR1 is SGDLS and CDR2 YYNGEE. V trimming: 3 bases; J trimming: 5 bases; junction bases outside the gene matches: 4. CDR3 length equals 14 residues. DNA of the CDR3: TGTGCCAGCAGCGGACAGGGGGCGGGGTATGGCTACACCTTC. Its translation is CASSGQGAGYGYTF.

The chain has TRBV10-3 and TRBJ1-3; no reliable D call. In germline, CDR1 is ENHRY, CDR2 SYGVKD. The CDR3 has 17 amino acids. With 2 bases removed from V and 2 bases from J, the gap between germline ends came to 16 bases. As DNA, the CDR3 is TGTGCCATCAGTGAGCAGAGGTTTGGGATGACTGGAAACACCATATATTTT. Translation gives CAISEQRFGMTGNTIYF.

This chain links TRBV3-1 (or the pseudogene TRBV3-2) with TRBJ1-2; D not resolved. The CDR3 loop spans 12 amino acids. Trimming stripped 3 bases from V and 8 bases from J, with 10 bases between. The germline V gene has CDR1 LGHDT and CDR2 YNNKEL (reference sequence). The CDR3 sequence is CASSQEAGGYTF. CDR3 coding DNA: TGTGCCAGCAGCCAGGAGGCGGGCGGCTACACCTTC.

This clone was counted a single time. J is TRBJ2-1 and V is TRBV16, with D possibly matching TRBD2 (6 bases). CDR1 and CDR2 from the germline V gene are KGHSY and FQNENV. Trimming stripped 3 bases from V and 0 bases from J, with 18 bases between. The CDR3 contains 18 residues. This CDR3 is CASSHRRGIPSSYNEQFF. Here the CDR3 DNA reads TGTGCCAGCAGCCACCGCCGCGGGATCCCCAGCTCCTACAATGAGCAGTTCTTC.

Here the CDR3 DNA reads TGTGCCAGCAGCTTAGGGGGGGTTGAAGCTTTCTTT. Amino acids: CASSLGGVEAFF. The V gene is TRBV11-2, the J gene TRBJ1-1, with D perhaps TRBD1 (5 bases). This CDR3 is 12 amino acids long. The germline gives CDR1 SGHAT, CDR2 FQNNGV. The V and J ends lost 1 base and 7 bases respectively, with 7 bases between them.

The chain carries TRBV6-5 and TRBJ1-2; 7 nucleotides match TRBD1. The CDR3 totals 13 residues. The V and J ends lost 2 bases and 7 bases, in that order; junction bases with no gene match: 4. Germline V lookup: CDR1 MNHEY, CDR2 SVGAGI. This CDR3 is CASSYEGQSGYTF. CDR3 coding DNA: TGTGCCAGCAGTTACGAGGGACAGAGTGGCTACACCTTC.

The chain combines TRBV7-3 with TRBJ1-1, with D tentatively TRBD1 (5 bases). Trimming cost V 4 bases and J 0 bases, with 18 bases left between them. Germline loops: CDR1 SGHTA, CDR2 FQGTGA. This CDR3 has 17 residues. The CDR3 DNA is TGTGCCAGCAGCTCACTAACCAACCGGGGGATGAACACTGAAGCTTTCTTT. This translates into CASSSLTNRGMNTEAFF.

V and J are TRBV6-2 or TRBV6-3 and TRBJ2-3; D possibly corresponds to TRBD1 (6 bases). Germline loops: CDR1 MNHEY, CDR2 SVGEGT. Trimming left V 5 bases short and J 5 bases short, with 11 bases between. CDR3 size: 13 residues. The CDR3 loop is CASSPRGRDTQYF. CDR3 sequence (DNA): TGTGCCAGCAGTCCAAGGGGGAGAGATACGCAGTATTTT.

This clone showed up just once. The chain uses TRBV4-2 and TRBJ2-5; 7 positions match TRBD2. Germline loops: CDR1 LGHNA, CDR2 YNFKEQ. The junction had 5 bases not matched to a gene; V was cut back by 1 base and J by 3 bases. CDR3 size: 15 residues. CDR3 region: CASSQGGLIKETQYF. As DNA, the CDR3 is TGTGCCAGCAGCCAAGGGGGACTAATCAAAGAGACCCAGTACTTC.

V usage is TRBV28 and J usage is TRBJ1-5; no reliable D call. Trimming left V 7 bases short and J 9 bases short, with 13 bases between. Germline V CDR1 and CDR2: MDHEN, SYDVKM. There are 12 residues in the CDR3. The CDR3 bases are TGTGCCAGCACCTCGTACGATCGGCCCCAGCATTTT. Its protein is CASTSYDRPQHF.

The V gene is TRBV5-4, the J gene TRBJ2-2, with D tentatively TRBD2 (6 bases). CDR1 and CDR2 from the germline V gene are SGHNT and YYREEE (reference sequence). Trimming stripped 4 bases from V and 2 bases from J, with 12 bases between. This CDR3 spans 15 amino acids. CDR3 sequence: CASSPPGLNTGELFF. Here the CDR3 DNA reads TGTGCCAGCAGCCCTCCGGGACTCAACACCGGGGAGCTGTTTTTT.

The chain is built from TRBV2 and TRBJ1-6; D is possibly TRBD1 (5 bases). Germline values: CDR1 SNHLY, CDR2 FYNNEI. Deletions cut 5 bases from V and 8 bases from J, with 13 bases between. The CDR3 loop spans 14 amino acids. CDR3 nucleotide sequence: TGTGCCAGCAGTCCGTGGGACCGCGATTCACCCCTCCACTTT. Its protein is CASSPWDRDSPLHF.

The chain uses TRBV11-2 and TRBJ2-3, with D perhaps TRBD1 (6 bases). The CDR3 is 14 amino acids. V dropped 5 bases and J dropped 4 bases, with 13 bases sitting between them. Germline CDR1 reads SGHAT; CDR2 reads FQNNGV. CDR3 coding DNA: TGTGCCAGCAGCGTCCAGGGGTTCCCAGATACGCAGTATTTT. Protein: CASSVQGFPDTQYF.

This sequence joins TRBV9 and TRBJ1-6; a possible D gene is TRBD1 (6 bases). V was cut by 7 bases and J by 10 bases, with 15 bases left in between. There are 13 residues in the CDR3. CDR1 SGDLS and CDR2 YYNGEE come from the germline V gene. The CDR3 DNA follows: TGTGCCAGCCAACAGGGTAACGGGTCACCCCTCCACTTT. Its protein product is CASQQGNGSPLHF.

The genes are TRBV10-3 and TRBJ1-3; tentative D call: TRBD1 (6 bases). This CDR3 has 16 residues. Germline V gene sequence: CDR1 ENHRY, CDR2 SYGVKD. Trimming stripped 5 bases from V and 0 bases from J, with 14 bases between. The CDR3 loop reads CAISRGGQNSGNTIYF. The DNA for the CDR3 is TGTGCCATCAGTCGGGGGGGACAAAACTCTGGAAACACCATATATTTT.

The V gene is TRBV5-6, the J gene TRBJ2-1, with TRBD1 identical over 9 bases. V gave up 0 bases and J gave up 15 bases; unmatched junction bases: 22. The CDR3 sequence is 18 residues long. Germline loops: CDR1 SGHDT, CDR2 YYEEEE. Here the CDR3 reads CASSLDRGRDESGEGLFF. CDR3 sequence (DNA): TGTGCCAGCAGCTTGGACAGGGGGCGCGACGAATCGGGAGAGGGTCTGTTCTTC.

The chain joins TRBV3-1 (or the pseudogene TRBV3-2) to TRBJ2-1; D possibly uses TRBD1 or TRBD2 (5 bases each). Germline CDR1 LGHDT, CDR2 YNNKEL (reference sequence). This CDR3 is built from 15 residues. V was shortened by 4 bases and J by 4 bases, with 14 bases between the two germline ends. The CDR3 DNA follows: TGTGCCAGCAGCCCCCGGGACCGAACTTACAATGAGCAGTTCTTC. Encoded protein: CASSPRDRTYNEQFF.

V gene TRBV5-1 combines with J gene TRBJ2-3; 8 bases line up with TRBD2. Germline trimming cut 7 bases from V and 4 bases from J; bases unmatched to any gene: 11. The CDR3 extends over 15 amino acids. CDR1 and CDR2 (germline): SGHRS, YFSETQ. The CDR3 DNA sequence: TGCGCCAGCCGAGAGGCGGGGGGTGTGGCAGATACGCAGTATTTT. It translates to CASREAGGVADTQYF. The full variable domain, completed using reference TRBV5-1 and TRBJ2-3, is KAGVTQTPRYLIKTRGQQVTLSCSPISGHRSVSWYQQTPGQGLQFLFEYFSETQRNKGNFPGRFSGRQFSNSRSEMNVSTLELGDSALYLCASREAGGVADTQYFGPGTRLTVL.